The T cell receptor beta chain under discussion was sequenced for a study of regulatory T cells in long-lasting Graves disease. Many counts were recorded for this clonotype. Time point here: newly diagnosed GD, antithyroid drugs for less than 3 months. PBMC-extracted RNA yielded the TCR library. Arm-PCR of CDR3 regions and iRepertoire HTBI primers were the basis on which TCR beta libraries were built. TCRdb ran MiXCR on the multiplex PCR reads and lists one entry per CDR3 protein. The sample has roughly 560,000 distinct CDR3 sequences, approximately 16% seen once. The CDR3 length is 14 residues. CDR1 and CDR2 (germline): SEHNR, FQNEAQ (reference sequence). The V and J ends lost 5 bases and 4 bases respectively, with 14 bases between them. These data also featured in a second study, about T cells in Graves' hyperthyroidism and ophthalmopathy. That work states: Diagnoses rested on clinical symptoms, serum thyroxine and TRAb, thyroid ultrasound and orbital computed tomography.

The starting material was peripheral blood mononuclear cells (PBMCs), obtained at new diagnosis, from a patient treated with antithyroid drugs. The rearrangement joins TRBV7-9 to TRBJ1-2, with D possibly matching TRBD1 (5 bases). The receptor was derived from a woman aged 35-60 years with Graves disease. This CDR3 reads CASSLGGDVYGYTF. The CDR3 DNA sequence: TGTGCCAGCAGCCTCGGAGGGGACGTCTATGGCTACACCTTC.